The 24 T cell receptor beta chains below were found in one sample sequenced in a study of T cells in Graves' hyperthyroidism and ophthalmopathy. The investigators amplified TCR beta CDR3 regions from RNA transcripts. Primed by the HTBI set, a first-round RT-PCR was run on the TCR CDR3. One entry per CDR3 protein results from TCRdb running MiXCR on the multiplex PCR reads. The sample records over 400,000 distinct CDR3 sequences, 22% being singletons. Sequencing was performed on blood. The receptors derive from a woman between 65 and 79 years old with Graves' ophthalmopathy.

There are a few counts of this clonotype. The CDR3 reads CASSLTYSGRAYEQYF. For the CDR3, the DNA is TGTGCCAGCAGCCTAACGTATAGCGGGAGGGCCTACGAGCAGTACTTC. The chain uses TRBV7-9 and TRBJ2-7; TRBD2 matches 11 bases. The CDR3 runs 16 residues. V was clipped by 5 bases and J by 2 bases; unmatched bases: 8. In germline, CDR1 is SEHNR, CDR2 FQNEAQ (reference sequence).

This clonotype appeared a few times. The chain couples TRBV5-8 to TRBJ2-5, with D possibly TRBD1 on 6 matching bases. This CDR3 is built from 15 residues. V gave up 0 bases and J gave up 1 base, with 10 bases separating them. From germline, CDR1 is SGHTS and CDR2 YDEGEE. This CDR3 is CASSLGDTLQETQYF. In nucleotides, the CDR3 is TGTGCCAGCAGCTTGGGGGACACACTCCAAGAGACCCAGTACTTC.

This clonotype was counted only a few times. The V gene is TRBV20-1, the J gene TRBJ2-5; 9 bases map to TRBD2. This CDR3 is built from 18 residues. Germline lookup yields CDR1 DFQATT and CDR2 SNEGSKA (reference sequence). The ends lost 2 bases at V and 9 bases at J; junction bases unmatched: 22. The CDR3 spells CSARRNLAGGPPPGAQYF. CDR3 DNA sequence: TGCAGTGCTAGAAGGAATCTGGCGGGAGGGCCCCCGCCGGGGGCCCAGTACTTC.

This clonotype showed up many times. The chain couples TRBV30 to TRBJ1-2, with D possibly being TRBD1 (5 bases). Germline V gives CDR1 GTSNPN, CDR2 SVGIG (reference sequence). The V end was cut by 2 bases, the J end by 4 bases, with 5 bases between. The CDR3 sequence is 11 residues long. CDR3 region: CAWSRGYGYTF. CDR3 nucleotide sequence: TGTGCCTGGAGTAGGGGCTATGGCTACACCTTC.

The chain is built from TRBV6-1 and TRBJ1-1; D gene unclear. V lost 8 bases to trimming and J lost 6 bases, with 16 bases between them. The CDR3 is made up of 13 amino acids. Germline assignment: CDR1 MNHNS and CDR2 SASEGT. The CDR3: CASAGKGFSEAFF. CDR3 in DNA: TGTGCCAGCGCCGGAAAGGGATTCTCTGAAGCTTTCTTT.

This clonotype has just a few counts. The chain combines TRBV5-1 with TRBJ2-3; 10 bases agree with TRBD2. Trimming removed 5 bases from V and 8 bases from J; junction bases left unmatched: 11. This CDR3 has 15 residues. Germline V gives CDR1 SGHRS, CDR2 YFSETQ. The CDR3 protein is CASSSGTSDRGTQYF. Here the CDR3 DNA reads TGCGCCAGCAGTTCCGGGACTAGCGACCGAGGTACGCAGTATTTT. The variable domain in full, with the rest retrieved from reference TRBV5-1 and TRBJ2-3, is KAGVTQTPRYLIKTRGQQVTLSCSPISGHRSVSWYQQTPGQGLQFLFEYFSETQRNKGNFPGRFSGRQFSNSRSEMNVSTLELGDSALYLCASSSGTSDRGTQYFGPGTRLTVL.

In regard to this clonotype: A much larger clone is a single base away; this may be a read error. The chain recombines TRBV11-2 with TRBJ2-7; the D is unclear. CDR3 length: 15 residues. The V gene's germline CDR1 is SGHAT and CDR2 FQNNGV. The CDR3 is CTSSLDPGPSYEQYF. CDR3 sequence (DNA): TGTACCAGCAGCTTAGATCCTGGTCCCTCCTACGAGCAGTACTTC.

The chain carries TRBV7-9 and TRBJ2-1; 9 bases are a match to TRBD1. This CDR3 contains 16 residues. CDR1 is SEHNR, CDR2 FQNEAQ, per germline (reference sequence). J was trimmed by 9 bases and V by 3 bases; bases with no gene match: 12. CDR3 in amino acids: CASSLIIGTGWGEQFF. For the CDR3, the DNA is TGTGCCAGCAGCTTGATCATAGGGACAGGGTGGGGTGAGCAGTTCTTC.

This clonotype was observed many times. This chain joins TRBV19 and TRBJ2-3; D may correspond to TRBD1 or TRBD2 (6 bases each). V lost 6 bases and J 6 bases, leaving 16 bases between the germline ends. The CDR3 runs to 14 residues. Germline loops: CDR1 LNHDA, CDR2 SQIVND (reference sequence). CDR3 sequence reads: CASSPGGGTDTQYF. As DNA, the CDR3 is TGTGCCAGTAGCCCCGGAGGGGGGACCGATACGCAGTATTTT.

As regards this clonotype: Given a much more abundant clone one base away, this may be a read error. This chain connects TRBV15 to TRBJ1-1; TRBD1 matches at 11 bases. Germline CDR1 and CDR2: LNHNV and YYDKDF (reference sequence). The J segment lost 3 bases and the V segment lost 5 bases, leaving 11 bases of the junction unmatched. The CDR3 runs 17 residues. Written as DNA, the CDR3 is TGTGCCACCAGCGGACAAAGGACAGGGGGCCGATACACTGAAGCTTTCTTT. Amino acids: CATSGQRTGGRYTEAFF. Looking up the rest from reference TRBV15 and TRBJ1-1 gives the full variable domain: DAMVIQNPRYQVTQFGKPVTLSCSQTLNHNVMYWYQQKSSQAPKLLFHYYDKDFNNEADTPDNFQSRRPNTSFCFLDIRSPGLGDTAMYLCATSGQRTGGRYTEAFFGQGTRLTVV.

V is TRBV28 and J is TRBJ2-7; D is perhaps TRBD1 (6 bases). CDR3 length: 14 residues. Germline-derived CDR1 and CDR2 are MDHEN and SYDVKM. Trimming stripped 6 bases from V and 3 bases from J, with 15 bases between. CDR3 bases: TGTGCCAGCAGGACACAGGGAGACAACTACGAGCAGTACTTC. It translates to CASRTQGDNYEQYF.

V and J are TRBV25-1 and TRBJ1-1, with D possibly TRBD1 on 5 matching bases. V was shortened by 2 bases and J by 1 base, with 8 bases between the two germline ends. Germline V lookup: CDR1 MGHDK, CDR2 SYGVNS. CDR3 length equals 14 residues. CDR3 DNA: TGTGCCAGCAGTGAACTAGGGGAGAACACTGAAGCTTTCTTT. Translating gives CASSELGENTEAFF.

V and J are TRBV19 and TRBJ2-5; 13 bases agree with TRBD2. Germline trimming cut 5 bases from V and 14 bases from J; bases unmatched to any gene: 14. This CDR3 spans 15 amino acids. Germline CDR1 and CDR2: LNHDA and SQIVND (reference sequence). CDR3 DNA: TGTGCCAGTAGTCAAGGACTAGCGGGAGCCTTCCATCAATACTTC. The encoded protein is CASSQGLAGAFHQYF. Filled out from reference TRBV19 and TRBJ2-5, the complete variable domain reads DGGITQSPKYLFRKEGQNVTLSCEQNLNHDAMYWYRQDPGQGLRLIYYSQIVNDFQKGDIAEGYSVSREKKESFPLTVTSAQKNPTAFYLCASSQGLAGAFHQYFGPGTRLLVL.

This clonotype occurred many times. This rearrangement joins TRBV28 to TRBJ2-3, with 8 bases fitting TRBD2. V lost 6 bases and J lost 1; bases outside the gene matches: 6. Germline CDR1 reads MDHEN; CDR2 reads SYDVKM. There are 15 residues in the CDR3. This CDR3 reads CASSQSGSGTDTQYF. CDR3 bases: TGTGCCAGCAGCCAAAGCGGGAGCGGCACAGATACGCAGTATTTT.

This clonotype has just a few counts. The chain joins TRBV20-1 to TRBJ2-7; 9 bases map to TRBD1. The CDR3 length is 13 residues. V lost 6 bases and J lost 4; bases outside the gene matches: 7. Germline CDR1 reads DFQATT; CDR2 reads SNEGSKA (reference sequence). The CDR3 sequence is CSANRDREYEQYF. DNA of the CDR3: TGCAGTGCCAACCGGGACAGGGAATACGAGCAGTACTTC.

The rearrangement uses TRBV3-1 and TRBJ2-3; 9 bases are shared with TRBD1. Per germline, CDR1 LGHDT and CDR2 YNNKEL (reference sequence). With 0 bases clipped from V and 4 bases from J, the junction kept 14 bases outside the gene matches. The CDR3 extends over 19 amino acids. The CDR3 reads CASSQDRSFGTGWSDTQYF. In nucleotides, the CDR3 is TGTGCCAGCAGCCAAGATAGGTCGTTCGGGACAGGGTGGTCAGATACGCAGTATTTT.

This clonotype has only a few counts. This sequence joins TRBV5-1 and TRBJ2-5, with D perhaps being TRBD1 or TRBD2 (5 bases each). The CDR3 sequence is 16 residues long. Germline CDR1 is SGHRS and CDR2 is YFSETQ. Trimming took 0 bases from V and 1 from J, leaving 13 bases between them. CDR3 protein: CASSLAGRAIQETQYF. The CDR3 coding sequence is TGCGCCAGCAGCTTGGCGGGACGGGCGATCCAAGAGACCCAGTACTTC.

This clonotype was detected a few times. The rearrangement joins TRBV18 to TRBJ1-2; 9 bases agree with TRBD1. J was trimmed by 7 bases and V by 1 base; bases with no gene match: 4. CDR1 and CDR2 (germline): KGHSH, LQKENI. The CDR3 loop spans 14 amino acids. CDR3 protein: CASSPQLQGAGYTF. The CDR3 DNA reads TGTGCCAGCTCACCACAGCTACAGGGGGCTGGCTACACCTTC.

This clonotype was recorded at least ten times. The chain has TRBV5-1 and TRBJ1-1, with 8 bases lining up with TRBD1. The CDR3 consists of 15 residues. V was pared by 5 bases and J by 1 base, with 7 bases of the junction left unmatched. Germline lookup yields CDR1 SGHRS and CDR2 YFSETQ. Here the CDR3 reads CASSPTGGQNTEAFF. The CDR3 DNA is TGCGCCAGCAGTCCAACAGGGGGACAGAACACTGAAGCTTTCTTT.

The V and J genes are TRBV27 and TRBJ1-5; D is uncertain. The germline CDR1 and CDR2 sequences are MNHEY and SMNVEV (reference sequence). Trimming left V 5 bases short and J 7 bases short, with 12 bases between. CDR3 length: 13 amino acids. CDR3 residues: CASSVTFFQPQHF. The CDR3 DNA follows: TGTGCCAGCAGTGTGACCTTCTTCCAGCCCCAGCATTTT.

This clonotype turned up a few times. V usage is TRBV5-1 and J usage is TRBJ2-5; 16 positions agree with TRBD2. CDR1 SGHRS and CDR2 YFSETQ come from the germline V gene. The V and J ends lost 4 bases and 5 bases, in that order; junction bases with no gene match: 5. The length of the CDR3 is 16 residues. CDR3 nucleotides: TGCGCCAGCAGCCGGGGACTAGCGGGAGGGTTGGAGACCCAGTACTTC. It is translated as CASSRGLAGGLETQYF.

V gene TRBV6-1 combines with J gene TRBJ2-2; D assignment may be TRBD1 or TRBD2 (5 bases each). The germline gives CDR1 MNHNS, CDR2 SASEGT. Trimming pared 6 bases from V and 7 bases from J, leaving 15 bases between. The length of the CDR3 is 14 residues. CDR3 coding DNA: TGTGCCAGCAGCCCGGGGCCCCAGAACGGGGAGCTGTTTTTT. It translates to CASSPGPQNGELFF.

The gene calls are TRBV11-3 and TRBJ2-2; a weak D match, TRBD1 (6 bases). V was cut by 6 bases and J by 1 base, with 9 bases left in between. This CDR3 contains 14 residues. Germline lookup yields CDR1 SGHNT and CDR2 YENEEA. CDR3 bases: TGTGCCAGCAGAACACAGGGGAACACCGGGGAGCTGTTTTTT. Its protein product is CASRTQGNTGELFF.

This clonotype came up many times. This chain connects TRBV12-3 or TRBV12-4 to TRBJ2-1; D is possibly TRBD1 (5 bases). CDR3 length: 15 amino acids. Trimming left V 7 bases short and J 0 bases short, with 13 bases between. The DNA of the CDR3 is TGTGCCAGCACCCAGGGCCGGAGCTCCTACAATGAGCAGTTCTTC. Amino acids: CASTQGRSSYNEQFF.